This is a list of T cell receptor beta chains from one sample in a study of OX40 agonist ivuxolimab in advanced cancers. The protocol was immunoSEQ multiplex PCR, while the TCRdb copy is restricted to in-frame clones and leaves out a portion. The table includes roughly 56,000 clones, 84% detected once. Sequences were derived from CD4+ or CD8+ T cells sorted from blood, sampled in a trial of the OX40 agonist ivuxolimab. The source of these receptors is an adult with an advanced solid tumor such as melanoma, head and neck, liver or kidney cancer. Both conserved end residues are trimmed from each CDR3.

J gene | V gene | CDR3 protein
TRBJ1-6 | TRBV2 | ASGVTGGRVH
TRBJ2-3 | TRBV28 | ASSSGLDTQY
TRBJ2-5 | TRBV5-4 | ASSLAGRGQETQY
TRBJ2-1 | TRBV4-2 | ASSKGLAEHNEQF
TRBJ1-2 | TRBV15 | ASRQGGDYGYT
TRBJ2-1 | TRBV6-1 | ASSVPGQEYNEQF
TRBJ2-5 | TRBV9 | ASSVEITSGEETQY
TRBJ1-2 | TRBV11-2 | ASSPHPNYGYT
TRBJ2-2 | TRBV6-5 | ASSYDLVTGELF
TRBJ2-5 | TRBV27 | ASSQVGETQY
TRBJ1-2 | TRBV27 | ASSLVRGLWDGYT
TRBJ2-3 | TRBV5-4 | ASSTGTGETDTQY
TRBJ2-4 | TRBV5-6 | ASSLITGENIQY
TRBJ2-5 | TRBV28 | ASSGDKLRGQETQY
TRBJ2-7 | TRBV7-3 | ASSFGSPYEQY
TRBJ2-1 | TRBV11-3 | ASSLVRNEQF
TRBJ1-1 | TRBV27 | ASSLKGFTEAF
TRBJ2-3 | TRBV7-2 | ASSLGGPVLDTQY
TRBJ2-1 | TRBV29-1 | SVEQLAGVREQF
TRBJ1-5 | TRBV19 | ASGGTDSQPQH
TRBJ2-5 | TRBV9 | ASSATSGVETQY